These 2 T cell receptor beta chains were sequenced from one sample in a study of cytomegalovirus exposure and HLA in healthy donors. The study ran its PCR with 60 Vbeta and 13 Jbeta primers. Repertoires were generated with immunoSEQ multiplex PCR, while TCRdb's copy carries only in-frame clones and drops some. The data contain some 170,000 clones, under 80% of them singletons. Source material: PBMCs. The receptors shown here come from a human donor in good health.

The rearrangement uses TRBV5-6 and TRBJ1-2; the D is unclear. Germline CDR1 SGHDT, CDR2 YYEEEE. There are 11 residues in the CDR3. V lost 4 bases, J lost 8 bases, and 9 bases lay in between. The CDR3 loop is CASSRVGGYTF. CDR3 bases: TGTGCCAGCAGCCGCGTCGGGGGCTACACCTTC.

V usage is TRBV27 and J usage is TRBJ1-5, with D unresolved. The germline V gene has CDR1 MNHEY and CDR2 SMNVEV (reference sequence). Trimming pared 7 bases from V and 5 bases from J, leaving 3 bases between. The CDR3 is 10 amino acids. CDR3 sequence (DNA): TGTGCCAGCAACTATCAGCCCCAGCATTTT. Its translation is CASNYQPQHF.